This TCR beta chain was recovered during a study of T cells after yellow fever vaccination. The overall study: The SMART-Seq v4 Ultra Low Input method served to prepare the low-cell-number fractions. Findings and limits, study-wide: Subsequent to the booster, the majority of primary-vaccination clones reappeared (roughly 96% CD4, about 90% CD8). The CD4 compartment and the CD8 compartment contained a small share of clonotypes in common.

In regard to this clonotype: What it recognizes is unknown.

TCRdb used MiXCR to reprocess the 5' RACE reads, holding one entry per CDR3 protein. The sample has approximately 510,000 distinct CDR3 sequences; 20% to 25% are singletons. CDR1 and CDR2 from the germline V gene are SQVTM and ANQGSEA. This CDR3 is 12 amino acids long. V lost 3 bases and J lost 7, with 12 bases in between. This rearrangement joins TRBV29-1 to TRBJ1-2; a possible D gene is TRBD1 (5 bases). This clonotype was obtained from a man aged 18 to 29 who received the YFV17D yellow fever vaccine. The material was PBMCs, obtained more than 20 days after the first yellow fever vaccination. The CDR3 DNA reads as TGCAGCGTTGAGTCTCCGAGGGGTGGCTACACCTTC. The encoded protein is CSVESPRGGYTF. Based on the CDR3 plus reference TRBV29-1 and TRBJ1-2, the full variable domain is SAVISQKPSRDICQRGTSLTIQCQVDSQVTMMFWYRQQPGQSLTLIATANQGSEATYESGFVIDKFPISRPNLTFSTLTVSNMSPEDSSIYLCSVESPRGGYTFGSGTRLTVV.